This entry concerns a single T cell receptor (beta chain). The germline V and J ends were trimmed by 6 bases and 3 bases, with 12 bases remaining between them. The germline V gene has CDR1 SGHTA and CDR2 FQGNSA. This CDR3 has 13 amino acids. These data are taken from a study of blood T cell repertoires in COVID-19. Study details: COVID-19 samples, acute and convalescent, were from the United States, Italy and Spain. T cells, B-cell-depleted T cells, or PBMCs supplied cDNA or gDNA.

Original processing notes: Reference gene primer amplification in the assay estimated nucleated cell counts. Produced via immunoSEQ multiplex PCR; TCRdb's table is partial and in-frame only. V, J and clone size are those of that table, while D and trimming were read from the DNA. The sample holds fewer than 150,000 clones, about four fifths seen once. The source material was peripheral blood. The chain links TRBV7-2 to TRBJ2-7; D remains unclear. The origin of this receptor is an older man with acute or convalescent COVID-19. This CDR3 reads CASSSPPYYEQYF. The CDR3 DNA is TGTGCCAGCAGTTCCCCCCCCTACTACGAGCAGTACTTC.